This T cell receptor beta chain was retrieved from a study of CD8 T cells in ankylosing spondylitis. Notes on the study in general: Among TCR beta sequences, a motif of eight highly homologous variants appeared characteristic of ankylosing spondylitis blood. Clones linked to disease, bearing a CD8+ phenotype, were relatively rare in peripheral blood. Prior literature has documented some motif variants in synovial fluid and blood from reactive arthritis. Significant enrichment of disease-linked clones was reported in matched ankylosing spondylitis synovial fluid.

CDR1 SGHNT and CDR2 YENEEA come from the germline V gene. The CDR3 contains 16 residues. V was shortened by 3 bases and J by 7 bases, with 18 bases between the two germline ends. Details on this clonotype: Its antigen is not identified.

TCRdb independently ran MiXCR on the 5' RACE reads; one entry per CDR3 protein. The table has 200,000 or so distinct CDR3 sequences, 15% to 20% seen once. The source material was blood, either unsorted or a sorted T cell fraction (not recorded which). The chain couples TRBV11-3 to TRBJ2-2, with D perhaps assigned TRBD1 or TRBD2 (5 bases each). This receptor was obtained from a male donor aged 5-30 years with ankylosing spondylitis or in good health (not recorded which). The CDR3 is CASSFQSGTWGGELFF. The CDR3, as DNA: TGTGCCAGCAGCTTCCAATCCGGGACCTGGGGCGGGGAGCTGTTTTTT.